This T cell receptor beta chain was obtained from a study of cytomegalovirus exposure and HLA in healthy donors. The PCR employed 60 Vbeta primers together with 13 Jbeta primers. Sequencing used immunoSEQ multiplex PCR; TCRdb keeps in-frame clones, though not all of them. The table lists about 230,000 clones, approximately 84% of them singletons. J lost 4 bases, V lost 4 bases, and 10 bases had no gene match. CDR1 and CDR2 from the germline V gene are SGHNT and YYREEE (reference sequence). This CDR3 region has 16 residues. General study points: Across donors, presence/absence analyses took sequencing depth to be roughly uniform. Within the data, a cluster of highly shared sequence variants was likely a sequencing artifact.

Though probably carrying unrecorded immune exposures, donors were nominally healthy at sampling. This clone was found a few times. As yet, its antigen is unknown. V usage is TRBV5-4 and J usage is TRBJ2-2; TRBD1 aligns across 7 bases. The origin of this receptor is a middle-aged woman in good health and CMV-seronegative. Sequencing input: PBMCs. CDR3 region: CASSPGTARLTGELFF. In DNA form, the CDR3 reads TGTGCCAGCAGCCCGGGGACAGCCCGCCTCACCGGGGAGCTGTTTTTT.